This TCR beta chain is drawn from a study of cytomegalovirus exposure and HLA in healthy donors. General observations from the study: A later analysis revealed that TCR association rates differed between HLA loci, peaking at DRB1 and bottoming out at HLA-C. When analyzed later, a missense DCLRE1C variant was found to be linked to TCR beta V- and J-gene trimming. It was likely that a cluster of highly shared sequence variants was a sequencing artifact.

With respect to this clone: Its antigen is not known.

While unrecorded immune exposures were likely, the donors were nominally healthy when sampled. It was with 60 Vbeta and 13 Jbeta primers that the PCR ran. The table came from immunoSEQ multiplex PCR; TCRdb's copy has only in-frame clones and leaves some out. The sample shows about 140,000 clones, 70% to 75% of them seen only once. This CDR3 is 12 amino acids long. CDR1 and CDR2 (germline): MNHEY, SMNVEV (reference sequence). Trimming took off 5 bases at V and 6 bases at J, with 11 bases between the two ends. The clonotype originates from a human donor in good health. The chain employs TRBV27 and TRBJ2-7; tentative D call: TRBD1 (5 bases). Sequencing was done on a sample of PBMCs. The CDR3: CASSPRRGEQYF. The CDR3 DNA reads TGTGCCAGCAGTCCACGAAGGGGCGAGCAGTACTTC.